The clone carrying this TCR beta chain was recorded only once. The sample belongs to a study of blood T cell repertoires in COVID-19. Measured with immunoSEQ multiplex PCR; TCRdb has only the in-frame clones, and not every one. Of hundreds of thousands of clones in the sample, 80% to 90% are singletons; the top ten hold more than 2%. Germline assignment: CDR1 LGHDT and CDR2 YNNKEL (reference sequence). The ends were cut back, 4 bases at V and 6 bases at J, with 12 bases in the middle. The CDR3 runs to 13 residues. Participant reports of clinical history set cohort assignment. The J gene is TRBJ1-1, the V gene TRBV3-1 (or the pseudogene TRBV3-2), with D unresolved. The receptor was derived from a man aged 25-40 years who had recovered from COVID-19. Source material: PBMCs or T cells enriched from blood (not recorded which). This CDR3 is CASSPRGSAEAFF. The CDR3 DNA follows: TGTGCCAGCAGCCCGCGGGGAAGCGCTGAAGCTTTCTTT.